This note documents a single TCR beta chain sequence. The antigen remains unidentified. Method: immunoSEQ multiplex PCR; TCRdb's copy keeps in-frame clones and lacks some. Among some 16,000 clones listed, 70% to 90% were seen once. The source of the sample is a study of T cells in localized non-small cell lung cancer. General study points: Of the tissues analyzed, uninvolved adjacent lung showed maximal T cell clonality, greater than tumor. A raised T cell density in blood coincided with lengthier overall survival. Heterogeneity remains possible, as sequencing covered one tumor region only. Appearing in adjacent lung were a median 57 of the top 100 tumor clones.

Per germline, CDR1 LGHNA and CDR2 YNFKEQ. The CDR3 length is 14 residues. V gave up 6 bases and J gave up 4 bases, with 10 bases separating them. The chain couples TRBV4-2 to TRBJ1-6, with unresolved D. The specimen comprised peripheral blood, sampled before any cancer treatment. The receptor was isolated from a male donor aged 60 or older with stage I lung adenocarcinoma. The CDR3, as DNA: TGTGCCAGCAGTTCAGACGGATATAATTCACCCCTCCACTTT. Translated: CASSSDGYNSPLHF.